This T cell receptor (beta chain) was obtained from a study of cytomegalovirus exposure and HLA in healthy donors. The protocol was immunoSEQ multiplex PCR, while the TCRdb copy is restricted to in-frame clones and leaves out a portion. In the table there are over 150,000 clones, roughly 90% of which are singletons. Per germline, CDR1 LNHNV and CDR2 YYDKDF (reference sequence). There are 16 residues in the CDR3. The V and J ends lost 0 bases and 0 bases respectively, with 11 bases between them. Sequencing input: PBMCs. The J gene is TRBJ1-2, the V gene TRBV15; a weak D match, TRBD1 (5 bases). The clonotype was recovered from a man between 18 and 29 years old in good health and CMV-seropositive. CDR3 sequence reads: CATSRDGGQPNYGYTF. CDR3 DNA sequence: TGTGCCACCAGCAGAGACGGCGGACAACCTAACTATGGCTACACCTTC.